The rows below give T cell receptor beta chains drawn from one sample of a study of T cell responses to AZD1222 COVID-19 vaccine. Repertoires were generated with immunoSEQ multiplex PCR, while TCRdb's copy carries only in-frame clones and drops some. The sample contains 95,000 to 150,000 clones, about 90% of which appear only once. The sequenced sample was peripheral blood, obtained 28 days after the second AZD1222 dose. These receptor sequences come from an adult who received the AZD1222 COVID-19 vaccine. Both conserved end residues are part of each CDR3. A D gene is named only where the DNA matches it firmly. Where a row states a size, it is once, few, many or the class of an expanded clone; other rows omit it.

v_call	d_call	j_call	clone_size	cdr3_nt	cdr3_aa
TRBV6-5	TRBD1	TRBJ1-4	NA	TGTGCCAGCAGCCAGTCAGGGGGCGATGAAAAACTGTTTTTT	CASSQSGGDEKLFF
TRBV5-1	TRBD2	TRBJ2-7	NA	TGCGCCAGCAGCGCCGGACTAGCGGGACCCCACGAGCAGTACTTC	CASSAGLAGPHEQYF
TRBV7-9	TRBD2	TRBJ2-3	once	TGTGCCAGCAGCTTGACTAGCGGCGAGAAAGATACGCAGTATTTT	CASSLTSGEKDTQYF
TRBV4-1	NA	TRBJ1-2	NA	TGCGCCAGCAGCCAAGTGCCGGGTTGGAATGGCTACACCTTC	CASSQVPGWNGYTF
TRBV6-5	NA	TRBJ1-3	NA	TGTGCCAGCTATATTTCATCTGGAAACACCATATATTTT	CASYISSGNTIYF
TRBV6-4	TRBD1	TRBJ2-6	NA	TGTGCCAGCAGTGAAACAGGGGGTTATTCTGGGGCCAACGTCCTGACTTTC	CASSETGGYSGANVLTF
TRBV28	NA	TRBJ1-2	NA	TGTGCCAGCAGGACTCGGACAGCAGCCTATGGCTACACCTTC	CASRTRTAAYGYTF
TRBV19	TRBD1	TRBJ1-4	NA	TGTGCCAGTAGTTCGAAGGGACAGAAACTGTTTTTT	CASSSKGQKLFF
TRBV2	TRBD2	TRBJ2-7	NA	TGTGCCAGCAGTTCGTCCCCTTTAGCGGGAGATCGGTACGAGCAGTACTTC	CASSSSPLAGDRYEQYF
TRBV2	NA	TRBJ2-1	NA	TGTGCCAGCAGGGGGGTCCCAGGGGTCGACAATGAGCAGTTCTTC	CASRGVPGVDNEQFF
TRBV19	NA	TRBJ2-7	NA	TGTGCCAGTGGGCCAGGTGTACAACCAAGCTACGAGCAGTACTTC	CASGPGVQPSYEQYF
TRBV28	NA	TRBJ2-2	NA	TGTGCCAGCAGGGGGGCGGCCGGGGAGCTGTTTTTT	CASRGAAGELFF
TRBV20-1	NA	TRBJ2-5	NA	TGCAGTGCCCAAAATAAGGAGACCCAGTACTTC	CSAQNKETQYF
TRBV18	TRBD1	TRBJ1-6	NA	TGTGCCAGCTCGGGAGGACAGGGACCCTATAATTCACCCCTCCACTTT	CASSGGQGPYNSPLHF
TRBV19	TRBD1	TRBJ1-4	NA	TGTGCCAGTTCCAGACAGGGAAATGAAAAACTGTTTTTT	CASSRQGNEKLFF
TRBV29-1	NA	TRBJ1-2	once	TGCAGCGTTTATTCGACACAGGAAACTGGCTACACCTTC	CSVYSTQETGYTF
TRBV3-1/TRBV3-2	NA	TRBJ2-5	NA	TGTGCCAGCAGCCAGGATACGGAGACCCAGTACTTC	CASSQDTETQYF
TRBV7-2	NA	TRBJ2-5	NA	TGTGCCAGCAGCCTCCACCGGTGGCCGTACTTC	CASSLHRWPYF
TRBV25-1	NA	TRBJ2-3	NA	TGTGCCAGCAGGGCAAGGGGCGTCACAGATACGCAGTATTTT	CASRARGVTDTQYF
TRBV18	TRBD1	TRBJ1-1	NA	TGTGCCAGCTCACCAGCCGGGACAGGGGTAAACACTGAAGCTTTCTTT	CASSPAGTGVNTEAFF
TRBV28	NA	TRBJ1-1	NA	TGTGCCAGCAGTTCACCGAACACTGAAGCTTTCTTT	CASSSPNTEAFF
TRBV6-1	NA	TRBJ2-7	NA	TGTGCCAGCAGTGAAGCGCTGGACGGCTCCTACGAGCAGTACTTC	CASSEALDGSYEQYF
TRBV5-1	NA	TRBJ2-4	NA	TGCGCCAGCAGCTCCGGGACAGCCAAAAACATTCAGTACTTC	CASSSGTAKNIQYF
TRBV25-1	TRBD1	TRBJ1-1	NA	TGTGCCAGCAGTGAAGGGAGGGGGCTGGCTTTCTTT	CASSEGRGLAFF
TRBV28	TRBD1	TRBJ1-1	NA	TGTGCCAGCAGTCCGGAGGGGGCGTCGGAAGCTTTCTTT	CASSPEGASEAFF
TRBV14	NA	TRBJ2-1	NA	TGTGCCAGCAGCCAAGTGTCGGTCTTGGAGCAGTTCTTC	CASSQVSVLEQFF
TRBV2	NA	TRBJ2-1	NA	TGTGCCAGCAGTCTATTAGGGGCAGGGATAAATGAGCAGTTCTTC	CASSLLGAGINEQFF
TRBV2	TRBD1	TRBJ1-3	NA	TGTGCCAGCTCCGGACAGGGGATGGGAAACACCATATATTTT	CASSGQGMGNTIYF
TRBV7-2	NA	TRBJ1-1	NA	TGTGCCAGCAGCCTTACAGGGCAGAACACTGAAGCTTTCTTT	CASSLTGQNTEAFF
TRBV27	NA	TRBJ1-2	NA	TGTGCCAGCAGTTCCGTACTGACAGGCGCATCCTATGGCTACACCTTC	CASSSVLTGASYGYTF
TRBV11-3	TRBD2	TRBJ2-1	NA	TGTGCCAGCAGCCCCGGGGGAGCGGGAGTAAACAATGAGCAGTTCTTC	CASSPGGAGVNNEQFF
TRBV5-1	NA	TRBJ1-3	once	TGCGCCAGCAGCCAAGGTGGTACAGGGACCTCTGGAAACACCATATATTTT	CASSQGGTGTSGNTIYF
TRBV12-5	TRBD1	TRBJ2-1	NA	TGTGCTAGTGGTTGGAGGACAGGGGGAGGCTACAATGAGCAGTTCTTC	CASGWRTGGGYNEQFF
TRBV5-4	NA	TRBJ2-7	NA	TGTGCCAGCGGCGACCGGGACACCCCCTACGAGCAGTACTTC	CASGDRDTPYEQYF
TRBV15	TRBD1	TRBJ1-2	NA	TGTGCCACCAGCAGAGGGACAGGAGTTCACCGTAACTATGGCTACACCTTC	CATSRGTGVHRNYGYTF
TRBV24-1	NA	TRBJ2-7	NA	TGTGCCACCAGTGACCGCGACGGAACACTTGATGAGCAGTACTTC	CATSDRDGTLDEQYF
TRBV7-2	NA	TRBJ2-5	NA	TGTGCCAGCAGCTTAGATCATCAGGGCCCAGAGACCCAGTACTTC	CASSLDHQGPETQYF
TRBV4-1	NA	TRBJ1-6	NA	TGCGCCAGCAGTTTTACAGGGACCTATAATTCACCCCTCCACTTT	CASSFTGTYNSPLHF
TRBV5-4	TRBD1	TRBJ2-7	NA	TGTGCCAGCAGCCACGCCGGGACAGGGAGCCCCTACGAGCAGTACTTC	CASSHAGTGSPYEQYF
TRBV3-1/TRBV3-2	TRBD1	TRBJ1-1	NA	TGTGCCAGCAGCCCTTTGACAGGGCGAGGAAACACTGAAGCTTTCTTT	CASSPLTGRGNTEAFF
TRBV24-1	TRBD1	TRBJ1-2	NA	TGTGCCACCAGTAGGGACAGGCTTCCGAAGGACTATGGCTACACCTTC	CATSRDRLPKDYGYTF
TRBV5-8	NA	TRBJ1-2	NA	TGTGCCAGCAGCTTTAGACAGAGTAACTATGGCTACACCTTC	CASSFRQSNYGYTF
TRBV6-5	NA	TRBJ1-6	NA	TGTGCCAGCAGTTACGGGGTGTATTCACCCCTCCACTTT	CASSYGVYSPLHF
TRBV7-9	NA	TRBJ1-2	NA	TGTGCCAGCAGCTTAGTCGGACGGGGATATGGCTACACCTTC	CASSLVGRGYGYTF
TRBV6-4	TRBD2	TRBJ2-3	once	TGTGCCAGCAGCGAGGGACTAGCTGGAGATACGCAGTATTTT	CASSEGLAGDTQYF
TRBV24-1	TRBD2	TRBJ2-1	NA	TGTGCCACCAGTGACCCCGGGACTAGCGGGAATACACTCCACAATGAGCAGTTCTTC	CATSDPGTSGNTLHNEQFF
TRBV11-2	NA	TRBJ2-7	NA	TGTGCCAGCAGCTTAACTAACTCCCGAGGTGAGCAGTACTTC	CASSLTNSRGEQYF
TRBV7-9	TRBD1	TRBJ1-2	NA	TGTGCCAGCATCATAACAGGGGCCTATGGCTACACCTTC	CASIITGAYGYTF
TRBV5-4	TRBD2	TRBJ2-3	NA	TGTGCCAGCAGCTTGGGTGGAGCGAGCGGGGAGTCGATAGATACGCAGTATTTT	CASSLGGASGESIDTQYF
TRBV11-2	NA	TRBJ2-5	NA	TGTGCCAGCAGCCCAAGTGGTACCCAGTACTTC	CASSPSGTQYF
TRBV5-8	NA	TRBJ2-1	few	TGTGCCAGGGGGGGCAGGAGCTCCTACAATGAGCAGTTCTTC	CARGGRSSYNEQFF
TRBV2	NA	TRBJ1-1	NA	TGTGCCAGCACTTTGGGGACTAGGGGAAAGGGCACTGAAGCTTTCTTT	CASTLGTRGKGTEAFF
TRBV19	NA	TRBJ1-1	NA	TGTGCCAGTAGTATAGATCTTGACGGGCCTGAAGCTTTCTTT	CASSIDLDGPEAFF